The 10 T cell receptor beta chains presented below share a single source sample, sequenced in a study of blood T cell repertoires in COVID-19. Some clones are missing from TCRdb's copy, which holds only in-frame ones; the method was immunoSEQ multiplex PCR. The repertoire consists of approximately 240,000 clones, with around nine tenths occurring once and the leading ten covering around 2%. The sample consisted of PBMCs or T cells enriched from blood (not recorded which). Source of these receptors: a woman between 18 and 29 years old who had recovered from COVID-19.

This clone has more than one count but fewer than ten. This chain connects TRBV7-3 to TRBJ2-2; tentative D call: TRBD1 (5 bases). Trimming removed 6 bases from V and 0 bases from J, with 26 bases in between. Germline V gene data show CDR1 as SGHTA and CDR2 as FQGTGA. The length of the CDR3 is 20 residues. The CDR3 spells CASSKRGPGSLTSNTGELFF. CDR3 nucleotides: TGTGCCAGCAGTAAAAGGGGCCCGGGCAGTCTTACCTCGAACACCGGGGAGCTGTTTTTT. The full variable domain, its missing parts supplied by reference TRBV7-3 and TRBJ2-2, is GAGVSQTPSNKVTEKGKYVELRCDPISGHTALYWYRQSLGQGPEFLIYFQGTGAADDSGLPNDRFFAVRPEGSVSTLKIQRTERGDSAVYLCASSKRGPGSLTSNTGELFFGEGSRLTVL.

The chain is built from TRBV14 and TRBJ1-1, with 8 bases aligning to TRBD1. The CDR3 has 15 amino acids. Germline lookup yields CDR1 SGHDN and CDR2 FVKESK. J lost 8 bases, V lost 1 base, and 9 bases had no gene match. Written as DNA, the CDR3 is TGTGCCAGCAGCCAAGCCCGGGTTGGACAGGGAGAAGCTTTCTTT. Its translation: CASSQARVGQGEAFF.

The V call is TRBV7-3, the J call TRBJ1-2; D is perhaps TRBD1 (6 bases). Looked up from germline, CDR1 is SGHTA and CDR2 is FQGTGA. CDR3 length: 13 residues. V was cut by 5 bases and J by 2 bases, with 9 bases left in between. Here the CDR3 reads CASSPTGNYGYTF. In DNA form, the CDR3 reads TGTGCCAGCAGCCCAACAGGGAACTATGGCTACACCTTC.

The CDR3 region has the DNA TGTGCCAGCAGCTTGGGCGGCACAGATACGCAGTATTTT. Amino acid sequence: CASSLGGTDTQYF. The V call is TRBV5-5, the J call TRBJ2-3, with D unclear. The CDR3 length is 13 residues. In germline, CDR1 is SGHKS, CDR2 YYEKEE (reference sequence). Deletions cut 0 bases from V and 1 base from J, with 3 bases between. The whole variable domain, remainder taken from reference TRBV5-5 and TRBJ2-3, is DAGVTQSPTHLIKTRGQQVTLRCSPISGHKSVSWYQQVLGQGPQFIFQYYEKEERGRGNFPDRFSARQFPNYSSELNVNALLLGDSALYLCASSLGGTDTQYFGPGTRLTVL.

This chain joins TRBV7-8 and TRBJ1-3; 9 bases are a match to TRBD1. The CDR3 runs to 14 residues. Germline CDR1 and CDR2: SGHVS and FQNEAQ. V dropped 5 bases and J dropped 2; count of bases not matched to a gene: 1. CDR3 nucleotides: TGTGCCAGCAGCAGGACAGGGGCTGGAAACACCATATATTTT. Its translation is CASSRTGAGNTIYF.

For this clone: Additional DNA sequences in this sample encode the identical CDR3. The chain employs TRBV28 and TRBJ1-2; 8 bases line up with TRBD1. Germline V gives CDR1 MDHEN, CDR2 SYDVKM. J was trimmed by 2 bases and V by 6 bases; bases with no gene match: 5. The CDR3 is made up of 14 amino acids. The CDR3 sequence is CASSPGQGNYGYTF. CDR3 nucleotide sequence: TGTGCCAGCAGCCCCGGACAGGGAAACTATGGCTACACCTTC.

V gene TRBV19 combines with J gene TRBJ2-7; 10 nucleotides match TRBD2. The length of the CDR3 is 16 residues. V gave up 5 bases and J gave up 3 bases; unmatched junction bases: 10. Germline V gives CDR1 LNHDA, CDR2 SQIVND (reference sequence). In nucleotides, the CDR3 is TGTGCCAGTAGTTCCCTAGCGGGAGCCCTCCTCTACGAGCAGTACTTC. Translating gives CASSSLAGALLYEQYF.

This clone appeared a single time. V and J are TRBV27 and TRBJ1-5, with 9 positions matching TRBD1. The CDR3 has 15 residues. The V and J ends lost 5 bases and 4 bases, in that order; junction bases with no gene match: 6. CDR1 is MNHEY, CDR2 SMNVEV, per germline (reference sequence). The CDR3 nucleotides read TGTGCCAGCAGTCCCATGACAGGGGGGAATCAGCCCCAGCATTTT. Its protein product is CASSPMTGGNQPQHF.

V gene TRBV28 combines with J gene TRBJ1-2; 7 nucleotides align to TRBD1. Germline assignment: CDR1 MDHEN and CDR2 SYDVKM. This CDR3 comprises 17 residues. Trimming took 9 bases from V and 0 from J; bases not matched to a gene: 16. CDR3 in amino acids: CASSRRGSRGPNYGYTF. The CDR3 nucleotides are TGTGCCAGTAGCCGGAGAGGGAGTAGGGGGCCTAACTATGGCTACACCTTC.

The rearrangement uses TRBV6-5 and TRBJ1-3; D is possibly TRBD1 (5 bases). Trimming pared 6 bases from V and 2 bases from J, leaving 14 bases between. Germline V gene lookup returns CDR1 MNHEY and CDR2 SVGAGI. The length of the CDR3 is 15 residues. The CDR3 spells CASSTLRAAGNTIYF. The CDR3 DNA is TGTGCCAGCAGCACCCTCAGGGCCGCTGGAAACACCATATATTTT.